This T cell receptor (beta chain) was recovered during a study of blood T cell repertoires in COVID-19. The CDR3 is 14 amino acids. The ends lost 3 bases at V and 7 bases at J; junction bases unmatched: 4. Germline V lookup: CDR1 SNHLY, CDR2 FYNNEI. As processed by the authors: It was from reference gene primer amplification that nucleated cell counts were estimated. TCRdb's copy holds only in-frame clones and misses some; the assay was immunoSEQ multiplex PCR. That table supplies the V and J calls and clone size; D and trimming were determined from the DNA. This sample yields 100,000 to 150,000 clones, of which roughly 90% are seen a single time; 7.6% belongs to the top ten.

This clonotype originated in a man in his forties or fifties with acute or convalescent COVID-19. Specimen: peripheral blood. V is TRBV2 and J is TRBJ2-7; 12 bases are a match to TRBD2. The CDR3 sequence is CASSETSGSGEQYF. The CDR3 DNA is TGTGCCAGCAGTGAGACTAGCGGGAGCGGTGAGCAGTACTTC.